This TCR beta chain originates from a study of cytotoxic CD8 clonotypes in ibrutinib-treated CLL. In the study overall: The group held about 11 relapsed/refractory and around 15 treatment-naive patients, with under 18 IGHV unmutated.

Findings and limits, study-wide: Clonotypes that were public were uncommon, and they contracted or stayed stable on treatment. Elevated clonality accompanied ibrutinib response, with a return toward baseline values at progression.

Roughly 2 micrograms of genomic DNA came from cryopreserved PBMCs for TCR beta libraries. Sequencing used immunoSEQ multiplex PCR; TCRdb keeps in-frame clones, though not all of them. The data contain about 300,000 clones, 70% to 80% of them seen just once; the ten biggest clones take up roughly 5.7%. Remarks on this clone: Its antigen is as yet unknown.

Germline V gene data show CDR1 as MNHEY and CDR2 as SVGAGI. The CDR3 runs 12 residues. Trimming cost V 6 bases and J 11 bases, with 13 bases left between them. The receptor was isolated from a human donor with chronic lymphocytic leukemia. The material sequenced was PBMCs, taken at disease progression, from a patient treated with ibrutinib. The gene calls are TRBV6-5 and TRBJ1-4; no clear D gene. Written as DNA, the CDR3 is TGTGCCAGCAGCCAGTTTCTTGGGAAACTGTTTTTT. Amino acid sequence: CASSQFLGKLFF.